A selection of T cell receptor beta chains follows, all from one sample in a study of blood T cell repertoires in COVID-19. Assay: immunoSEQ multiplex PCR; the TCRdb copy retains only in-frame clones and omits some. The data hold over 80,000 clones, with roughly 84% observed a single time. The sequenced sample was peripheral blood. Every receptor here comes from an elderly woman with acute or convalescent COVID-19. Both conserved end residues are trimmed from each CDR3.

TRBV11-2	TRBJ2-1	ASSLIAGTGGNEQF
TRBV29-1	TRBJ1-2	SVDRRPYGEGYT
TRBV27	TRBJ1-5	ASSPTPGQSNQPQH
TRBV27	TRBJ1-1	ASSSTPRQYEAF
TRBV6-1	TRBJ1-4	ASSEGAASGKLF
TRBV7-2	TRBJ1-4	ASSLDRWDEKLF
TRBV24-1	TRBJ2-5	ATSDSRDSQETQY
TRBV7-9	TRBJ2-1	ASSLVGFEQF
TRBV7-2	TRBJ2-3	ASSPFGGADTQY
TRBV24-1	TRBJ2-1	ATSDWSGSLHNEQF
TRBV5-1	TRBJ1-2	ASSRAGGGGYGYT
TRBV6-5	TRBJ2-7	ASSTDRAGSYEQY
TRBV5-4	TRBJ1-5	ATSRGTGAYSNQPQH
TRBV5-4	TRBJ2-1	ASSWGASGGRVHEQF
TRBV2	TRBJ1-1	ASSSRRNTEAF
TRBV5-4	TRBJ2-1	ASSPPSGVLYNEQF
TRBV5-1	TRBJ2-7	ASSPGTGVTYEQY
TRBV7-9	TRBJ2-2	ASSFRDTMGTGELF
TRBV6-6	TRBJ2-4	ASTERPDKNIQY
TRBV3-1/TRBV3-2	TRBJ1-1	ASSLTGMNTEAF
TRBV6-6	TRBJ1-5	ASSPLNTGGSRHSNQPQH
TRBV7-2	TRBJ1-1	ASSSDRNTEAF
TRBV6-2/TRBV6-3	TRBJ1-1	ASSRIGTEAF
TRBV12-3/TRBV12-4	TRBJ2-1	ASSSGVGDEQF
TRBV27	TRBJ1-4	ASKGWGGEKLF
TRBV7-9	TRBJ1-1	ASSEGTVAF
TRBV9	TRBJ2-3	ASSVVSGGDTQY
TRBV18	TRBJ1-6	ASSPSTAYNSPLH
TRBV2	TRBJ1-1	ASSRDRVFRNTEAF
TRBV7-3	TRBJ2-2	ASSFSRGELF
TRBV28	TRBJ1-2	ASSSTGQVYGYT
TRBV4-2	TRBJ2-7	ASSPNSGLYEQY
TRBV7-9	TRBJ1-6	ASSSGTGDSPLH
TRBV5-1	TRBJ1-1	ASSGQGPANTEAF
TRBV9	TRBJ2-1	ASSNGQGSYNEQF
TRBV7-9	TRBJ1-1	ASSTDRGENTEAF
TRBV27	TRBJ1-1	ASSRDRGGEAF
TRBV7-9	TRBJ1-4	ASSLLGASEEKLF